The 10 T cell receptor beta chains listed next were all sequenced from one sample in a study of T cell responses to AZD1222 COVID-19 vaccine. Measured with immunoSEQ multiplex PCR; TCRdb has only the in-frame clones, and not every one. The sample includes over 65,000 clones, about nine tenths of them seen just once. The source material was peripheral blood, sampled on day 0 of AZD1222 vaccination. All receptors come from an adult in good health.

The chain is built from TRBV7-2 and TRBJ2-2, with 9 bases matching TRBD1. CDR3 length: 16 amino acids. Germline V lookup: CDR1 SGHTA, CDR2 FQGNSA. V lost 5 bases and J lost 7; bases outside the gene matches: 11. CDR3 coding DNA: TGTGCCAGCAGCCCCATGGGACAGGGTAATGGCGGGGAGCTGTTTTTT. Translation: CASSPMGQGNGGELFF.

The chain recombines TRBV5-1 with TRBJ2-3, with 10 bases identical to TRBD1. This CDR3 spans 15 amino acids. V dropped 4 bases and J dropped 3; count of bases not matched to a gene: 5. Germline V gene lookup returns CDR1 SGHRS and CDR2 YFSETQ. CDR3 bases: TGCGCCAGCAGCGCGACAGGGGGCTTTACAGATACGCAGTATTTT. Its translation is CASSATGGFTDTQYF. Full variable domain (missing parts from reference TRBV5-1 and TRBJ2-3): KAGVTQTPRYLIKTRGQQVTLSCSPISGHRSVSWYQQTPGQGLQFLFEYFSETQRNKGNFPGRFSGRQFSNSRSEMNVSTLELGDSALYLCASSATGGFTDTQYFGPGTRLTVL.

This rearrangement joins TRBV28 to TRBJ2-5; tentatively, D is TRBD1 (6 bases). Per the germline V gene, CDR1 is MDHEN and CDR2 is SYDVKM. The CDR3 has 14 residues. The V and J ends lost 5 bases and 4 bases respectively, with 14 bases between them. This CDR3 reads CASSQGTMGETQYF. The CDR3 nucleotides are TGTGCCAGCAGTCAAGGGACAATGGGAGAGACCCAGTACTTC.

V and J are TRBV3-1 (or the pseudogene TRBV3-2) and TRBJ2-3; no clear D gene. Germline CDR1 LGHDT, CDR2 YNNKEL (reference sequence). This CDR3 region has 12 residues. Trimming pared 4 bases from V and 6 bases from J, leaving 8 bases between. Here the CDR3 reads CASSPRWDTQYF. CDR3 coding DNA: TGTGCCAGCAGCCCTCGGTGGGATACGCAGTATTTT.

The chain recombines TRBV2 with TRBJ1-5; D is undetermined. The germline V and J ends were trimmed by 5 bases and 4 bases, with 9 bases remaining between them. The CDR3 runs 13 residues. Germline V gene sequence: CDR1 SNHLY, CDR2 FYNNEI. This CDR3 is CASSPGENQPQHF. The CDR3 coding sequence is TGTGCCAGCAGTCCCGGGGAGAATCAGCCCCAGCATTTT.

This sequence joins TRBV7-2 and TRBJ2-3; D is unclear. Germline CDR1 is SGHTA and CDR2 is FQGNSA. The CDR3 totals 14 residues. Trimming took 4 bases from V and 3 from J, leaving 11 bases between them. The CDR3 DNA reads TGTGCCAGCAGCTGGGCTAGTCGAACAGATACGCAGTATTTT. It encodes CASSWASRTDTQYF.

The CDR3 loop is CASSRGPSSGRFNEQFF. The CDR3 bases are TGTGCCAGCAGTAGGGGGCCCTCTAGCGGGAGGTTCAATGAGCAGTTCTTC. This chain connects TRBV6-2 or TRBV6-3 to TRBJ2-1; 11 bases map to TRBD2. The CDR3 is 17 residues long. The germline V gene encodes CDR1 MNHEY and CDR2 SVGEGT. V shed 5 bases, J shed 6 bases, and the junction held 12 bases outside the gene matches.

The DNA for the CDR3 is TGTGCCAGCAGTCGCGGGGTCGGGGAGCTGTTTTTT. Its translation: CASSRGVGELFF. The chain joins TRBV7-2 to TRBJ2-2, with D tentatively TRBD2 (6 bases). V lost 6 bases, J lost 7 bases, and 9 bases lay in between. The CDR3 is 12 residues long. From germline, CDR1 is SGHTA and CDR2 FQGNSA. Using reference TRBV7-2 and TRBJ2-2 for the parts outside the CDR3, the full variable domain is GAGVSQSPSNKVTEKGKDVELRCDPISGHTALYWYRQSLGQGLEFLIYFQGNSAPDKSGLPSDRFSAERTGGSVSTLTIQRTQQEDSAVYLCASSRGVGELFFGEGSRLTVL.

In its sample, this clone was seen once. The chain recombines TRBV3-1 (or the pseudogene TRBV3-2) with TRBJ2-5; D might be TRBD2 (6 bases). From germline, CDR1 is LGHDT and CDR2 YNNKEL (reference sequence). This CDR3 comprises 13 residues. V lost 4 bases and J 2 bases, leaving 8 bases between the germline ends. CDR3 in amino acids: CASSPGLQETQYF. The CDR3 DNA is TGTGCCAGCAGCCCGGGACTTCAAGAGACCCAGTACTTC.

The chain is built from TRBV19 and TRBJ1-2; 8 nucleotides match TRBD1. Losses at the gene ends were 5 bases for V and 1 base for J; bases not matched to a gene: 9. CDR3 size: 16 residues. The germline V gene encodes CDR1 LNHDA and CDR2 SQIVND (reference sequence). CDR3 in amino acids: CASSPHGGQGNYGYTF. CDR3 DNA sequence: TGTGCCAGTAGTCCTCATGGAGGACAGGGTAACTATGGCTACACCTTC.